This TCR beta chain was obtained from a study of shared clonotypes between healthy human individuals. Study-level results: It was observed that roughly 5.4% of naive CD4 clonotypes were shared across a few donors. It was expected that sequencing depth would affect clonotype sharing among donors.

Replicate PCRs run on sorted subsets employed roughly 190 ng DNA, roughly 30,000 T cell genomes. The data were produced by immunoSEQ multiplex PCR, yet TCRdb's version contains in-frame clones alone and is incomplete. In the table there are some 2.3 million clones, approximately 93% of which are singletons. CDR1 is MNHEY and CDR2 is SVGAGI in the germline V gene. The CDR3 consists of 12 residues. The V gene lost 8 bases and the J gene lost 9 bases, with 16 bases spanning the gap. All the donors were Caucasian adults who lived in Nashville, Tennessee. Points on this clone: The antigen remains undetermined.

This sequence was found in a man younger than 35 in good health. Some clones in this sample may be carry-over from other donors' samples. The genes are TRBV6-5 and TRBJ2-5, with D tentatively TRBD2 (7 bases). What was sequenced was naive CD4+ T cells from PBMCs. Sample subset: CD45RA+ positively selected. As DNA, the CDR3 is TGTGCCAGCGGGGGGGGCTTGGGGCCCCAGTACTTC. Translating gives CASGGGLGPQYF.